The rows below give T cell receptor beta chains drawn from one sample of a study of graft-versus-host responses after intestinal transplantation. Using immunoSEQ multiplex PCR, the repertoire was profiled, and TCRdb retains in-frame clones only, with some absent. Of about 24,000 clones in the sample, approximately 40% were seen once. Specimen: alloreactive CD4+ T cells from a mixed lymphocyte reaction culture, collected before intestinal transplant. Source of these receptors: a human patient who received an intestinal transplant. The CDR3 runs from the conserved cysteine through the conserved F or W. Part of the rows lack a size; the others show once, few, many or a class for expanded clones.

TRBV2	TRBJ1-5	15	.	CASSEAYGVNQPQHF
TRBV28	TRBJ1-2	15	.	CASSPAGPANYGYTF
TRBV28	TRBJ1-1	13	few	CASRKQGIPEAFF
TRBV5-1	TRBJ2-3	16	.	CASSRISGGGTDTQYF
TRBV12-5	TRBJ1-6	12	.	CASGTGFSPLHF
TRBV6-1	TRBJ2-7	12	.	CASKDWSGEQYF
TRBV5-1	TRBJ2-3	15	.	CASSYRGGSADTQYF
TRBV6-5	TRBJ2-4	15	.	CASSSPGAGQNIQYF
TRBV7-9	TRBJ1-2	14	.	CASSLVDTNYGYTF
TRBV6-6	TRBJ2-7	14	.	CASSRAGGPYEQYF
TRBV7-9	TRBJ1-3	16	few	CASSLDYYSSGNTIYF
TRBV30	TRBJ1-2	12	.	CAWTTGGHGYTF
TRBV19	TRBJ2-1	16	few	CASSINTRTGYNEQFF
TRBV4-2	TRBJ2-3	17	.	CASSQASASGSIDTQYF
TRBV6-1	TRBJ2-1	16	.	CASSDPRGSSYNEQFF
TRBV7-9	TRBJ2-1	17	few	CASSLDYLLVVDNEQFF
TRBV9	TRBJ2-1	15	.	CASSVGTSGGNEQFF
TRBV2	TRBJ1-2	15	.	CASSPTDRTNYGYTF
TRBV29-1	TRBJ2-7	13	.	CSAGLANSYEQYF
TRBV11-3	TRBJ2-1	15	few	CASSQGQAEGDEQFF
TRBV18	TRBJ2-2	19	once	CASSPRFLTARDSTGELFF
TRBV7-6	TRBJ2-5	14	.	CASSLWRGQETQYF
TRBV19	TRBJ2-1	18	.	CASSIRLAGAASYNEQFF
TRBV5-5	TRBJ1-1	12	.	CASSSLGVGAFF
TRBV6-1	TRBJ1-5	11	few	CASGGAQPQHF
TRBV6-6	TRBJ2-2	12	.	CASSRGTGELFF
TRBV7-2	TRBJ2-3	14	.	CASSSSGGTDTQYF
TRBV2	TRBJ2-3	15	.	CASSEDRGRTDTQYF
TRBV7-9	TRBJ1-6	13	.	CASSLGAFSPLHF
TRBV30	TRBJ1-6	15	.	CAWRTRGLGRSPLHF
TRBV5-1	TRBJ1-5	13	.	CASSGDSNQPQHF
TRBV9	TRBJ2-5	14	.	CASSVLAGAETQYF
TRBV5-6	TRBJ1-6	16	.	CASSLAYGTGVSPLHF
TRBV11-3	TRBJ2-7	12	.	CASSLQGYEQYF
TRBV28	TRBJ2-7	15	few	CASSPPSAGGGEQYF
TRBV7-3	TRBJ1-1	14	.	CASSLTGPNTEAFF
TRBV28	TRBJ1-6	16	.	CASSSYRGHFTSPLHF
TRBV5-1	TRBJ2-7	16	.	CASSLAYGPPTYEQYF
TRBV5-5	TRBJ2-7	14	.	CASTGWESAYEQYF
TRBV19	TRBJ2-5	15	.	CASKLSGRGRETQYF
TRBV4-1	TRBJ2-1	15	.	CASSQSLAAHNEQFF
TRBV28	TRBJ2-7	14	.	CASSFPSGRAKQYF